The 9 T cell receptor beta chains given below trace back to one sample, sequenced in a study of cytomegalovirus exposure and HLA in healthy donors. PCR involved 60 Vbeta and 13 Jbeta primers. Clones were sequenced by immunoSEQ multiplex PCR, and TCRdb holds only the in-frame ones, with some missing. Of some 150,000 clones listed, approximately 70% were seen once; the top ten hold about 1.5%. Sequenced material: PBMCs. These receptors were obtained from a woman aged 25 to 39 in good health and CMV-seronegative.

The J gene is TRBJ1-2, the V gene TRBV2; D call uncertain. Germline V lookup: CDR1 SNHLY, CDR2 FYNNEI. This CDR3 region has 12 residues. Trimming pared 4 bases from V and 12 bases from J, leaving 15 bases between. The CDR3 DNA is TGTGCCAGCAGTGTCGTCAGGTATAACGACACCTTC. The encoded protein is CASSVVRYNDTF.

The rearrangement uses TRBV30 and TRBJ2-7; D possibly corresponds to TRBD2 (6 bases). Germline V gene sequence: CDR1 GTSNPN, CDR2 SVGIG (reference sequence). The CDR3 has 11 residues. V gave up 7 bases and J gave up 12 bases, with 19 bases separating them. The CDR3 sequence: CASDRGSTLYF. As DNA, the CDR3 is TGTGCCTCGGACCGGGGGAGTACGCTGTACTTC. Complete variable domain (other parts from reference TRBV30 and TRBJ2-7): SQTIHQWPATLVQPVGSPLSLECTVEGTSNPNLYWYRQAAGRGLQLLFYSVGIGQISSEVPQNLSASRPQDRQFILSSKKLLLSDSGFYLCASDRGSTLYFGPGTRLTVT.

This rearrangement joins TRBV5-1 to TRBJ2-2; TRBD1 might be the D (5 bases). The CDR3 consists of 17 residues. Germline lookup yields CDR1 SGHRS and CDR2 YFSETQ. Between the trimmed V and J ends, which lost 1 base and 2 bases, there was a span of 15 bases. CDR3 sequence (DNA): TGCGCCAGCAGCTTGCAATTTTCGACAGCCAACACCGGGGAGCTGTTTTTT. It codes for CASSLQFSTANTGELFF. Combining the CDR3 with reference TRBV5-1 and TRBJ2-2 gives the whole variable domain KAGVTQTPRYLIKTRGQQVTLSCSPISGHRSVSWYQQTPGQGLQFLFEYFSETQRNKGNFPGRFSGRQFSNSRSEMNVSTLELGDSALYLCASSLQFSTANTGELFFGEGSRLTVL.

The genes are TRBV7-6 and TRBJ2-3; 8 bases are a match to TRBD2. The trim removed 4 bases at V and 2 bases at J, leaving 5 bases unmatched. Germline V gives CDR1 SGHVS, CDR2 FNYEAQ. The CDR3 consists of 15 residues. The CDR3 sequence: CASSSLAASTDTQYF. As DNA, the CDR3 is TGTGCCAGCAGCTCACTAGCGGCTTCCACAGATACGCAGTATTTT.

This clone appeared a single time. This chain's CDR3 is CASCKDSEERNYGYTF. In DNA, the CDR3 is TGCGCCAGCTGTAAGGACAGCGAAGAGCGAAACTATGGCTACACCTTC. V is TRBV23-1 and J is TRBJ1-2; the D gene is possibly TRBD1 (6 bases). TRBV23-1 belongs to the ORF category, with a function that is uncertain. The CDR3 length is 16 residues. Trimming took off 8 bases at V and 2 bases at J, with 21 bases between the two ends.

J is TRBJ1-4 and V is TRBV27, with a weak D call TRBD1 (6 bases). CDR1 is MNHEY, CDR2 SMNVEV, per germline (reference sequence). The CDR3 is made up of 15 amino acids. Deletions cut 0 bases from V and 5 bases from J, with 10 bases between. Here the CDR3 DNA reads TGTGCCAGCAGTTTATCTAGGGGGGGGAATGAAAAACTGTTTTTT. Protein: CASSLSRGGNEKLFF.

The chain recombines TRBV10-3 with TRBJ2-3; tentatively, D is TRBD2 (5 bases). Germline V gene data show CDR1 as ENHRY and CDR2 as SYGVKD. The ends were cut back, 10 bases at V and 5 bases at J, with 10 bases in the middle. CDR3 length equals 11 residues. In nucleotides, the CDR3 is TGTGCCACCCGTCGGGAAGATACGCAGTATTTT. This translates into CATRREDTQYF.

V usage is TRBV5-5 and J usage is TRBJ1-4; D not certain. The CDR3 is 14 residues long. Germline V gives CDR1 SGHKS, CDR2 YYEKEE (reference sequence). V gave up 6 bases and J gave up 0 bases, with 9 bases separating them. The CDR3 DNA is TGTGCCAGCAACCCACTCGCAACTAATGAAAAACTGTTTTTT. Protein product: CASNPLATNEKLFF.

The chain is built from TRBV29-1 and TRBJ2-3; TRBD1 aligns across 7 bases. J was trimmed by 1 base and V by 1 base; bases with no gene match: 2. Germline CDR1 and CDR2: SQVTM and ANQGSEA. There are 14 residues in the CDR3. The CDR3 is CSVEVGQGTDTQYF. CDR3 in DNA: TGCAGCGTTGAAGTTGGACAGGGCACAGATACGCAGTATTTT.